The rows below give T cell receptor beta chains drawn from one sample of a study of CD4 T cells in relation to SARS-CoV-2 and coronaviruses. Profiled with immunoSEQ multiplex PCR; TCRdb holds only in-frame clones, not every one. The table includes 65,000 or so clones, roughly 93% detected once. Specimen: naive CD4+ T cells from PBMCs. The receptors were sampled from a human donor in good health. CDR3s include the opening cysteine and the closing phenylalanine or tryptophan. Fields, in order: CDR3 DNA, CDR3 protein, J gene, D gene, V gene, CDR3 length, clone size. D genes are given only for firm matches. Clone sizes are given selectively: once, few, many, or a class where the clone is expanded.

CDR3 DNA: TGTGCCAGCAGCTTCACAGGGACGGGAGATACGCAGTATTTT; CDR3 protein: CASSFTGTGDTQYF; J gene: TRBJ2-3; D gene: .; V gene: TRBV7-3; CDR3 length: 14; clone size: .
CDR3 DNA: TGTGCCAGCTACGACTCGGTAGCACGAAATACGCAGTATTTT; CDR3 protein: CASYDSVARNTQYF; J gene: TRBJ2-3; D gene: .; V gene: TRBV2; CDR3 length: 14; clone size: .
CDR3 DNA: TGTGCCTGGAGTGCCGGGCGGGGCGTTTACACACAGGGGGCCCGGGAGCTGTTTTTT; CDR3 protein: CAWSAGRGVYTQGARELFF; J gene: TRBJ2-2; D gene: TRBD1; V gene: TRBV30; CDR3 length: 19; clone size: .
CDR3 DNA: TGCAGCGCCGTCTGGGGCGGGAAGGAGCAGTACTTC; CDR3 protein: CSAVWGGKEQYF; J gene: TRBJ2-7; D gene: .; V gene: TRBV29-1; CDR3 length: 12; clone size: .
CDR3 DNA: TGTGCCAGCAGCCAAGATTCCCCCGGAGGGCGGGGAAGGAAACTGTTTTTT; CDR3 protein: CASSQDSPGGRGRKLFF; J gene: TRBJ1-4; D gene: .; V gene: TRBV4-2; CDR3 length: 17; clone size: .
CDR3 DNA: TGTGCCAGCAGTTCCGGACTAGCGGCCACCTCTGAGCAGTTCTTC; CDR3 protein: CASSSGLAATSEQFF; J gene: TRBJ2-1; D gene: TRBD2; V gene: TRBV13; CDR3 length: 15; clone size: .
CDR3 DNA: TGTGCCAGCAAGCGCGGGACTAGCGGTGGCGGGGAGCTGTTTTTT; CDR3 protein: CASKRGTSGGGELFF; J gene: TRBJ2-2; D gene: TRBD2; V gene: TRBV3-1/TRBV3-2; CDR3 length: 15; clone size: .
CDR3 DNA: TGTGCCAGCAGCAAAGTCGGGACAGGGTGTCTGGAGACCCAGTACTTC; CDR3 protein: CASSKVGTGCLETQYF; J gene: TRBJ2-5; D gene: .; V gene: TRBV21-1; CDR3 length: 16; clone size: .
CDR3 DNA: TGTGCCAGCAGCTTGTTCAGTTTCGGACCGAACACCGGGGAGCTGTTTTTT; CDR3 protein: CASSLFSFGPNTGELFF; J gene: TRBJ2-2; D gene: .; V gene: TRBV5-6; CDR3 length: 17; clone size: .
CDR3 DNA: TGTGCCAGCAGTGGGGGGACAAACTATGGCTACACCTTC; CDR3 protein: CASSGGTNYGYTF; J gene: TRBJ1-2; D gene: .; V gene: TRBV25-1; CDR3 length: 13; clone size: .
CDR3 DNA: TGTGCCAGCAGTGGGGGCTGGGGGAGGGTCACAGATACGCAGTATTTT; CDR3 protein: CASSGGWGRVTDTQYF; J gene: TRBJ2-3; D gene: .; V gene: TRBV28; CDR3 length: 16; clone size: .
CDR3 DNA: TGTGCCAGCAGTTACGACAGGAACTATGGCTACACCTTC; CDR3 protein: CASSYDRNYGYTF; J gene: TRBJ1-2; D gene: .; V gene: TRBV28; CDR3 length: 13; clone size: .
CDR3 DNA: TGCGCCAGCAGCCGGGCACAGGGGGCACCCCAGCCCCAGCATTTT; CDR3 protein: CASSRAQGAPQPQHF; J gene: TRBJ1-5; D gene: TRBD1; V gene: TRBV4-1; CDR3 length: 15; clone size: .
CDR3 DNA: TGTGCCACCAGTGGCTCCAGGGACAGGGGTTTTGGCTACACCTTC; CDR3 protein: CATSGSRDRGFGYTF; J gene: TRBJ1-2; D gene: TRBD1; V gene: TRBV24-1; CDR3 length: 15; clone size: .
CDR3 DNA: TGCGCCAGCAGTGAGTCCAGGGGCCAGGGGAATGCTTTCTTT; CDR3 protein: CASSESRGQGNAFF; J gene: TRBJ1-1; D gene: .; V gene: TRBV10-1; CDR3 length: 14; clone size: few
CDR3 DNA: TGCGCCAGCAGCCAAGATCTTGGGACAGGGGGCGCAGAGACCCAGTACTTC; CDR3 protein: CASSQDLGTGGAETQYF; J gene: TRBJ2-5; D gene: TRBD1; V gene: TRBV4-1; CDR3 length: 17; clone size: .
CDR3 DNA: TGTGCCAGCAGCTTATTTGCTAGCGGGAGGGCCGAGTTAACCTACGAGCAGTACTTC; CDR3 protein: CASSLFASGRAELTYEQYF; J gene: TRBJ2-7; D gene: TRBD2; V gene: TRBV7-3; CDR3 length: 19; clone size: .
CDR3 DNA: TGTGCCTGGAGTGGGTACAGGGCCAACTATGGCTACACCTTC; CDR3 protein: CAWSGYRANYGYTF; J gene: TRBJ1-2; D gene: .; V gene: TRBV30; CDR3 length: 14; clone size: .
CDR3 DNA: TGTGCCAGTAGTATGCTGGGCACTGAAGCTTTCTTT; CDR3 protein: CASSMLGTEAFF; J gene: TRBJ1-1; D gene: .; V gene: TRBV19; CDR3 length: 12; clone size: once
CDR3 DNA: TGTGCCAGCAGCGTAAGGCGTGAGCCCGGGGAGCTGTTTTTT; CDR3 protein: CASSVRREPGELFF; J gene: TRBJ2-2; D gene: .; V gene: TRBV9; CDR3 length: 14; clone size: .
CDR3 DNA: TGTGCCATCGAGTCGACTAGCGGTTACGAGCAGTACTTC; CDR3 protein: CAIESTSGYEQYF; J gene: TRBJ2-7; D gene: TRBD2; V gene: TRBV10-3; CDR3 length: 13; clone size: .
CDR3 DNA: TGTGCCAGCAGCTTAAGGCCCGGGGGTGAAAAACTGTTTTTT; CDR3 protein: CASSLRPGGEKLFF; J gene: TRBJ1-4; D gene: .; V gene: TRBV7-2; CDR3 length: 14; clone size: .
CDR3 DNA: TGTGCCAGCACCCCACCGGGACCAGAGCAGTACTTC; CDR3 protein: CASTPPGPEQYF; J gene: TRBJ2-7; D gene: .; V gene: TRBV7-2; CDR3 length: 12; clone size: .
CDR3 DNA: TGTGCCAGCAGCCGTACATCGGGGGGCTACGAGCAGTACTTC; CDR3 protein: CASSRTSGGYEQYF; J gene: TRBJ2-7; D gene: TRBD2; V gene: TRBV9; CDR3 length: 14; clone size: .
CDR3 DNA: TGTGCCAGCTCACGGGGCAATGAGCAGTTCTTC; CDR3 protein: CASSRGNEQFF; J gene: TRBJ2-1; D gene: .; V gene: TRBV6-5; CDR3 length: 11; clone size: .
CDR3 DNA: TGCGCCAGCAGTTTGGTGACAGCAAACACCGGGGAGCTGTTTTTT; CDR3 protein: CASSLVTANTGELFF; J gene: TRBJ2-2; D gene: .; V gene: TRBV5-1; CDR3 length: 15; clone size: .
CDR3 DNA: TGCGCCAGCAGTTCACCCGGGACAGGGGGTGAGACCCAGTACTTC; CDR3 protein: CASSSPGTGGETQYF; J gene: TRBJ2-5; D gene: TRBD1; V gene: TRBV5-1; CDR3 length: 15; clone size: .
CDR3 DNA: TGTGCCAGCAGTTACAGGCGGGGCACAGATACGCAGTATTTT; CDR3 protein: CASSYRRGTDTQYF; J gene: TRBJ2-3; D gene: .; V gene: TRBV6-5; CDR3 length: 14; clone size: .
CDR3 DNA: TGTGCCAGTAAGCTGTTGGGACAGGGCTACAATGAGCAGTTCTTC; CDR3 protein: CASKLLGQGYNEQFF; J gene: TRBJ2-1; D gene: TRBD1; V gene: TRBV19; CDR3 length: 15; clone size: once
CDR3 DNA: TGTGCCAGCAGCTCTACTAGGGGACACCACAATGAGCAGTTCTTC; CDR3 protein: CASSSTRGHHNEQFF; J gene: TRBJ2-1; D gene: .; V gene: TRBV11-3; CDR3 length: 15; clone size: .
CDR3 DNA: TGTGCCAGCTCACCCCTTTCCTGGGACACTGAAGCTTTCTTT; CDR3 protein: CASSPLSWDTEAFF; J gene: TRBJ1-1; D gene: .; V gene: TRBV18; CDR3 length: 14; clone size: .
CDR3 DNA: TGCGCCAGCAGCCCACCTGGGGCTGGCTACACCTTC; CDR3 protein: CASSPPGAGYTF; J gene: TRBJ1-2; D gene: .; V gene: TRBV4-1; CDR3 length: 12; clone size: .
CDR3 DNA: TGTGCCAGTAGCCAACCGGGACAGCGTGGGACGGGCAATCAGCCCCAGCATTTT; CDR3 protein: CASSQPGQRGTGNQPQHF; J gene: TRBJ1-5; D gene: TRBD1; V gene: TRBV19; CDR3 length: 18; clone size: few
CDR3 DNA: TGTGCCAGCAGTCTCCGGGCCACAGATACGCAGTATTTT; CDR3 protein: CASSLRATDTQYF; J gene: TRBJ2-3; D gene: .; V gene: TRBV27; CDR3 length: 13; clone size: .
CDR3 DNA: TGTGCCAGCTCAACGGACAGGGCCTCCTACGAGCAGTACTTC; CDR3 protein: CASSTDRASYEQYF; J gene: TRBJ2-7; D gene: TRBD1; V gene: TRBV18; CDR3 length: 14; clone size: .
CDR3 DNA: TGTGCCAGCAGGACCCTGGAAACAGGGGGCTCTGGAAACACCATATATTTT; CDR3 protein: CASRTLETGGSGNTIYF; J gene: TRBJ1-3; D gene: TRBD1; V gene: TRBV28; CDR3 length: 17; clone size: .
CDR3 DNA: TGTGCCAGCAGACCTCTCGGCCAGGGGTCGGGCGGGGAGCTGTTTTTT; CDR3 protein: CASRPLGQGSGGELFF; J gene: TRBJ2-2; D gene: .; V gene: TRBV2; CDR3 length: 16; clone size: .
CDR3 DNA: TGTGCCAGCAGCCGCGGACTAGCGGGAGGACGCAATGAGCAGTTCTTC; CDR3 protein: CASSRGLAGGRNEQFF; J gene: TRBJ2-1; D gene: TRBD2; V gene: TRBV11-2; CDR3 length: 16; clone size: .
CDR3 DNA: TGTGCCAGCAGCGCCGGCAGCAGGGGTAGGGGCTACAATGAGCAGTTCTTC; CDR3 protein: CASSAGSRGRGYNEQFF; J gene: TRBJ2-1; D gene: .; V gene: TRBV11-2; CDR3 length: 17; clone size: .
CDR3 DNA: TGTGCCAGCAGTGAAGGCCAGGGGATAAGTCAGCCCCAGCATTTT; CDR3 protein: CASSEGQGISQPQHF; J gene: TRBJ1-5; D gene: .; V gene: TRBV6-1; CDR3 length: 15; clone size: .
CDR3 DNA: TGCGCCAGCAGTGAGCAGGTCTCAGGAGCAGAAGCTTTCTTT; CDR3 protein: CASSEQVSGAEAFF; J gene: TRBJ1-1; D gene: .; V gene: TRBV10-1; CDR3 length: 14; clone size: .
CDR3 DNA: TGTGCCAGCAGCGTAAGCGGGAGCCCCTGGGAGCAGTACTTC; CDR3 protein: CASSVSGSPWEQYF; J gene: TRBJ2-7; D gene: TRBD2; V gene: TRBV9; CDR3 length: 14; clone size: .
CDR3 DNA: TGTGCCAGCACCTCATGGGAGGGAGGGTTCGATGAGCAGTTCTTC; CDR3 protein: CASTSWEGGFDEQFF; J gene: TRBJ2-1; D gene: TRBD2; V gene: TRBV28; CDR3 length: 15; clone size: .
CDR3 DNA: TGCGCCAGCAGCAGAGAAGCGGGAGCCACAGATACGCAGTATTTT; CDR3 protein: CASSREAGATDTQYF; J gene: TRBJ2-3; D gene: TRBD2; V gene: TRBV5-1; CDR3 length: 15; clone size: .
CDR3 DNA: TGCGCCAGCAGCGCTACAGGGGTAGGAGGTGGCTACACCTTC; CDR3 protein: CASSATGVGGGYTF; J gene: TRBJ1-2; D gene: TRBD1; V gene: TRBV5-1; CDR3 length: 14; clone size: .
CDR3 DNA: TGCAGTGCAGATAGTCTGAATGAGCAGTTCTTC; CDR3 protein: CSADSLNEQFF; J gene: TRBJ2-1; D gene: .; V gene: TRBV20-1; CDR3 length: 11; clone size: .
CDR3 DNA: TGTGCCTCATCTTGGCAAGAGACCCAGTACTTC; CDR3 protein: CASSWQETQYF; J gene: TRBJ2-5; D gene: .; V gene: TRBV28; CDR3 length: 11; clone size: .
CDR3 DNA: TGTGCCAGCTCACCCCCCGGGACAGGGTTTGGCTACACCTTC; CDR3 protein: CASSPPGTGFGYTF; J gene: TRBJ1-2; D gene: TRBD1; V gene: TRBV18; CDR3 length: 14; clone size: .
CDR3 DNA: TGTGCCAGCAGCTTGGCTCCGACTAGCGGGAGAGGGCCAGATACGCAGTATTTT; CDR3 protein: CASSLAPTSGRGPDTQYF; J gene: TRBJ2-3; D gene: TRBD2; V gene: TRBV5-4; CDR3 length: 18; clone size: .